This T cell receptor beta chain was observed in a study of graft-versus-host responses after intestinal transplantation. Only in-frame clones appear in the TCRdb table, and some are missing; sequencing was by immunoSEQ multiplex PCR. This table has just under 65,000 clones, more than 85% appearing once. As for this clone: The antigen is not known.

V lost 8 bases to trimming and J lost 12 bases; unmatched junction nucleotides: 14. CDR1 and CDR2 from the germline V gene are WSHSY and SAAADI. The CDR3 is made up of 14 amino acids. The chain joins TRBV10-2 to TRBJ2-1; 9 bases are a match to TRBD1. The sequence derives from a human donor who was the organ donor for an intestinal transplant. Material: unstimulated CD8+ T cells sorted from spleen or lymph node cells, obtained before transplant. The CDR3 DNA is TGCGCCAGCGCGTCGGGACAGGGCATTATAGGGCAGTTCTTC. Translated, it gives CASASGQGIIGQFF.